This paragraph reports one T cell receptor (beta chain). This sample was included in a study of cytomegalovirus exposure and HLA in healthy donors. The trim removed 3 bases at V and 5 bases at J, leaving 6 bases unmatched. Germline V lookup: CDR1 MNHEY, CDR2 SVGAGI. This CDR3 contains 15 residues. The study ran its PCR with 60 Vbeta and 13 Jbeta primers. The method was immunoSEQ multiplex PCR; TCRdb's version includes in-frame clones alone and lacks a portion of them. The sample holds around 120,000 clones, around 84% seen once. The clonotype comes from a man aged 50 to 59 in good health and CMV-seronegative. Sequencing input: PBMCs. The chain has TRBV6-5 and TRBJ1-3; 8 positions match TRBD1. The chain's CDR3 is CASSYGQGPRNTIYF. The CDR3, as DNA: TGTGCCAGCAGTTATGGACAGGGCCCTCGAAACACCATATATTTT.